This T cell receptor (beta chain) was observed in a study of OX40 agonist ivuxolimab in advanced cancers. Study overall: Those enrolled were about 80% male, with a mean age of about 60 years and ages from roughly 20 to 90. Whole-study results and caveats: Clonal expansion by week 6 occurred in CD4+ and CD8+ blood T cells (at 0.1 to 3.0 mg/kg).

Sequencing used immunoSEQ multiplex PCR; TCRdb keeps in-frame clones, though not all of them. The data contain fewer than 100,000 clones, under 85% of them singletons. Trimming shortened V by 11 bases and J by 4 bases, and 16 bases separated the two germline ends. Germline assignment: CDR1 LNHDA and CDR2 SQIVND (reference sequence). The CDR3 totals 13 residues. Turning to this clone: Its antigen is unidentified.

V and J are TRBV19 and TRBJ2-3; D is tentatively TRBD1 or TRBD2 (5 bases each). Source: CD4+ or CD8+ T cells sorted from blood, taken in a trial of the OX40 agonist ivuxolimab. The sequence was obtained from an adult with an advanced solid tumor such as melanoma, head and neck, liver or kidney cancer. The CDR3 DNA follows: TGTGCCGTGGGACCGGGACCACCAGATACGCAGTATTTT. This encodes CAVGPGPPDTQYF.